This paragraph reports one T cell receptor beta chain. The sample comes from a study of blood T cell repertoires in COVID-19. Looking at the study overall: Some COVID-19 samples were acute and others convalescent; all came from the United States, Italy and Spain.

The cohort comprised adults aged roughly 18 to 90 years residing in about 25 US areas. Clinical history reported by participants formed the basis on which cohorts were assigned. In the original workflow: Reference gene primer amplification gave estimated nucleated cell counts. Sequencing used immunoSEQ multiplex PCR; TCRdb keeps in-frame clones, though not all of them. V and J calls and clone size come straight from that table; D and trimming were deduced from the DNA. This table has more than 450,000 clones, approximately 86% appearing once. CDR1 ENHRY and CDR2 SYGVKD come from the germline V gene. The length of the CDR3 is 16 residues. J was trimmed by 7 bases and V by 0 bases; bases with no gene match: 7.

What was sequenced was PBMCs or T cells enriched from blood (not recorded which). This TCR derives from a woman between 18 and 29 years old who had recovered from COVID-19. The chain has TRBV10-3 and TRBJ2-2; 8 bases map to TRBD2. CDR3 coding DNA: TGTGCCATCAGTGAGTCGGCGAGCGGGGGCGGCGGGGAGCTGTTTTTT. It codes for CAISESASGGGGELFF.